This TCR beta chain was observed in a study of T cells in localized non-small cell lung cancer. Study-wide results and limits: Increased T cell density in blood showed an association with longer overall survival.

This clone occurred a few times. Antigen unknown. Some clones are missing from TCRdb's copy, which holds only in-frame ones; the method was immunoSEQ multiplex PCR. This repertoire shows roughly 40,000 clones, roughly 83% found once; its top ten account for 7.8%. This CDR3 has 16 amino acids. J lost 4 bases, V lost 1 base, and 6 bases had no gene match. CDR1 is MNHEY, CDR2 SMNVEV, per germline (reference sequence). The source was PBMCs, collected before any cancer treatment. The sequence derives from a man aged 40 to 69 with stage II lung adenocarcinoma. The V and J genes are TRBV27 and TRBJ2-5; the match to TRBD2 covers 10 bases. CDR3 loop: CASSLWASGSSETQYF. The CDR3 bases are TGTGCCAGCAGTTTATGGGCTAGCGGGAGTTCAGAGACCCAGTACTTC.